This entry concerns a single T cell receptor beta chain. This CDR3 contains 13 residues. In germline, CDR1 is SGDLS, CDR2 YYNGEE. Between the trimmed V and J ends, which lost 6 bases and 6 bases, there was a span of 14 bases. Authors' analysis steps: Amplified reference gene primers provided the basis for estimating nucleated cell counts. The table came from immunoSEQ multiplex PCR; TCRdb's copy has only in-frame clones and leaves some out. V and J calls and clone size come straight from that table; D and trimming were deduced from the DNA. The table lists about 75,000 clones, 88% of them singletons, with approximately 6.4% in the top ten. These data come from a study of blood T cell repertoires in COVID-19. Study overall: COVID-19 samples from acute and convalescent phases originated in the United States, Italy and Spain. The cDNA or gDNA used as material had been derived from T cells, B-cell-depleted T cells, or PBMCs.

The TCR originated in a woman in her 70s with acute or convalescent COVID-19. Sequencing was carried out using peripheral blood. This chain joins TRBV9 and TRBJ2-3, with TRBD1 as a possible D gene (5 bases). Here the CDR3 DNA reads TGTGCCAGCACAAACTCTGGGGCGGATACGCAGTATTTT. It codes for CASTNSGADTQYF.